These 15 T cell receptor beta chains originate from one sample sequenced in a study of shared clonotypes between healthy human individuals. Sequencing was performed with immunoSEQ multiplex PCR; in TCRdb, only in-frame clones are kept and a portion is missing. This sample has about 2.1 million clones, with about 92% found just once. Terminally differentiated effector memory CD45RA+ cells were left out of the naive CD8 fraction, which was CD45RO-negative and positively selected for CCR7. Sequences were obtained from naive CD8+ T cells from PBMCs. These receptors all stem from a man between 18 and 35 years old in good health. Some clones in this sample may be carry-over from other donors' samples.

DNA for the CDR3: TGTGCCAGCAGCCCAATGGGGGGCAGCTCCTACAATGAGCAGTTCTTC. Translation: CASSPMGGSSYNEQFF. The chain links TRBV9 to TRBJ2-1; either TRBD1 or TRBD2 may supply D (6 bases each). Germline values: CDR1 SGDLS, CDR2 YYNGEE. V was pared by 4 bases and J by 0 bases, with 14 bases between. This CDR3 has 16 amino acids.

The chain has TRBV7-9 and TRBJ2-3, with D possibly matching TRBD2 (6 bases). The V end lost 7 bases, the J end lost 6 bases, and 20 bases lay between the germline ends. The CDR3 is 15 residues long. Germline V gives CDR1 SEHNR, CDR2 FQNEAQ (reference sequence). The CDR3 region is CASTASREYGDTQYF. As DNA, the CDR3 is TGTGCCAGCACCGCGTCCCGGGAGTATGGGGATACGCAGTATTTT. The complete variable domain, with remaining parts taken from reference TRBV7-9 and TRBJ2-3, reads DTGVSQNPRHKITKRGQNVTFRCDPISEHNRLYWYRQTLGQGPEFLTYFQNEAQLEKSRLLSDRFSAERPKGSFSTLEIQRTEQGDSAMYLCASTASREYGDTQYFGPGTRLTVL.

This clone appeared once. This chain uses TRBV10-3 with TRBJ2-1, with 7 bases aligning to TRBD1. Looked up from germline, CDR1 is ENHRY and CDR2 is SYGVKD. The CDR3 totals 15 residues. Trimming took 6 bases from V and 8 from J; bases not matched to a gene: 13. The DNA of the CDR3 is TGTGCCATCAGGGCAGGGGGAACCCAGCTGGATGAGCAGTTCTTC. It encodes CAIRAGGTQLDEQFF.

The rearrangement links TRBV7-2 to TRBJ2-5; tentatively, D is TRBD1 (6 bases). With 5 bases removed from V and 3 bases from J, the gap between germline ends came to 19 bases. Germline V gives CDR1 SGHTA, CDR2 FQGNSA. The CDR3 is made up of 16 amino acids. DNA of the CDR3: TGTGCCAGCAGCCAGAGCCCCGACAGGATTGAAGAGACCCAGTACTTC. It yields the protein CASSQSPDRIEETQYF.

The V gene is TRBV7-9, the J gene TRBJ2-7; 9 bases map to TRBD2. CDR3 size: 18 residues. With V trimmed by 5 bases and J by 1 base, 15 bases remained unmatched. Germline V gene lookup returns CDR1 SEHNR and CDR2 FQNEAQ (reference sequence). The CDR3 DNA is TGTGCCAGCAGCCATCCCTCCGGGCCTAGCGGGGCTTCCTACGAGCAGTACTTC. Protein sequence: CASSHPSGPSGASYEQYF.

The chain recombines TRBV9 with TRBJ2-3; possible D gene TRBD2, 5 bases. This CDR3 comprises 13 residues. CDR1 is SGDLS and CDR2 is YYNGEE in the germline V gene. Trimming shortened V by 6 bases and J by 1 base, and 9 bases separated the two germline ends. CDR3: CASTLGGTDTQYF. For the CDR3, the DNA is TGTGCCAGCACCCTGGGAGGCACAGATACGCAGTATTTT.

This chain links TRBV28 with TRBJ2-1; possibly TRBD2 for D (6 bases). The ends were cut back, 8 bases at V and 0 bases at J, with 14 bases in the middle. Germline V gene lookup returns CDR1 MDHEN and CDR2 SYDVKM. The CDR3 extends over 15 amino acids. The CDR3: CASSVAVGSYNEQFF. CDR3 in DNA: TGTGCCAGCTCGGTAGCGGTGGGCTCCTACAATGAGCAGTTCTTC.

The V gene is TRBV7-2, the J gene TRBJ2-2; 11 bases line up with TRBD2. CDR3 length equals 17 residues. Germline V gene sequence: CDR1 SGHTA, CDR2 FQGNSA. Losses at the gene ends were 5 bases for V and 4 bases for J; bases not matched to a gene: 9. The CDR3 here is CASSPTSGIGITGELFF. Written as DNA, the CDR3 is TGTGCCAGCAGCCCGACTAGCGGGATTGGAATCACCGGGGAGCTGTTTTTT.

V usage is TRBV12-5 and J usage is TRBJ2-1; TRBD2 aligns across 10 bases. Germline values: CDR1 LGHNT, CDR2 FRNRAP. The CDR3 runs 15 residues. V was clipped by 2 bases and J by 6 bases; unmatched bases: 4. The CDR3 reads CASGLSSGSPNEQFF. CDR3 in DNA: TGTGCTAGTGGTTTGTCTAGCGGGAGCCCCAATGAGCAGTTCTTC.

V is TRBV28 and J is TRBJ2-1; D not certain. Trimming took off 3 bases at V and 8 bases at J, with 5 bases between the two ends. The CDR3 extends over 11 amino acids. CDR1 and CDR2 from the germline V gene are MDHEN and SYDVKM. DNA for the CDR3: TGTGCCAGCAGTTTCTTCCATGAGCAGTTCTTC. It is translated as CASSFFHEQFF.

This sequence joins TRBV5-4 and TRBJ1-2; no clear D. The V end was cut by 4 bases, the J end by 7 bases, with 14 bases between. This CDR3 is 13 amino acids long. In germline, CDR1 is SGHNT, CDR2 YYREEE (reference sequence). Here the CDR3 DNA reads TGTGCCAGCAGCCCGACCGGGCCCCGTGGCTACACCTTC. Translation gives CASSPTGPRGYTF. The full variable domain, with the rest looked up from reference TRBV5-4 and TRBJ1-2, is ETGVTQSPTHLIKTRGQQVTLRCSSQSGHNTVSWYQQALGQGPQFIFQYYREEENGRGNFPPRFSGLQFPNYSSELNVNALELDDSALYLCASSPTGPRGYTFGSGTRLTVV.

The chain combines TRBV5-1 with TRBJ2-7; D possibly corresponds to TRBD2 (6 bases). Germline loops: CDR1 SGHRS, CDR2 YFSETQ. This CDR3 region has 16 residues. V gave up 3 bases and J gave up 3 bases, with 19 bases separating them. The CDR3 region is CASSSRGRELIYEQYF. The CDR3 DNA reads TGCGCCAGCAGCTCCAGAGGCCGGGAGTTGATCTACGAGCAGTACTTC.

CDR3 amino acids: CASSYGTGAEAFF. The CDR3, as DNA: TGTGCCAGCAGTTATGGGACAGGGGCTGAAGCTTTCTTT. The chain joins TRBV27 to TRBJ1-1; TRBD1 matches 10 bases. CDR3 length: 13 residues. The germline V gene has CDR1 MNHEY and CDR2 SMNVEV (reference sequence). Trimming removed 4 bases from V and 6 bases from J; junction bases left unmatched: 2.

The gene calls are TRBV7-9 and TRBJ1-2, with 8 nucleotides matching TRBD1. The germline CDR1 and CDR2 sequences are SEHNR and FQNEAQ (reference sequence). The CDR3 contains 16 residues. Trimming took 1 base from V and 1 from J; bases not matched to a gene: 5. The CDR3 bases are TGTGCCAGCAGCTTAGGCCGGGACAGGAGTAACTATGGCTACACCTTC. Residues: CASSLGRDRSNYGYTF.

On this clone: Other DNA sequences in this specimen translate into the identical CDR3. The rearrangement uses TRBV18 and TRBJ2-1; tentative D call: TRBD2 (6 bases). V was trimmed by 3 bases and J by 0 bases, leaving 9 bases between them. The CDR3 length is 15 residues. CDR1 is KGHSH and CDR2 is LQKENI in the germline V gene. CDR3: CASSPEGSSYNEQFF. CDR3 DNA sequence: TGTGCCAGCTCACCGGAGGGCAGCTCCTACAATGAGCAGTTCTTC. The variable domain in full, completed from reference TRBV18 and TRBJ2-1, reads NAGVMQNPRHLVRRRGQEARLRCSPMKGHSHVYWYRQLPEEGLKFMVYLQKENIIDESGMPKERFSAEFPKEGPSILRIQQVVRGDSAAYFCASSPEGSSYNEQFFGPGTRLTVL.